The 20 T cell receptor beta chains below were found in one sample sequenced in a study of identical twins. TCRdb reprocessed the 5' RACE reads via MiXCR and lists one record per CDR3 protein. This table holds approximately 230,000 distinct CDR3 sequences, 6% to 7% found once. In addition, the sample was reused for a study of T cells expressing NK-cell markers.

Sequencing used CD8+ T cells sorted from blood. The receptor set was obtained from a woman between 18 and 30 years old in good health.

This clonotype has a handful of counts. J is TRBJ1-1 and V is TRBV6-2 or TRBV6-3, with 7 bases fitting TRBD1. Trimming at V came to 6 bases and at J to 1 base, leaving 8 bases not matched to a gene. The CDR3 spans 15 residues. The germline gives CDR1 MNHEY, CDR2 SVGEGT. The CDR3, as DNA: TGTGCCAGCAGCCTCTCCGGGACAGCGAACACTGAAGCTTTCTTT. This codes for CASSLSGTANTEAFF.

This chain links TRBV13 with TRBJ2-7; the match to TRBD2 covers 10 bases. Germline V CDR1 and CDR2: PRHDT, FYEKMQ (reference sequence). The CDR3 has 15 residues. J gave up 5 bases and V 2 bases, and 6 bases lay outside the gene matches. The CDR3 loop reads CASSLSGLANHEQYF. The CDR3 DNA follows: TGTGCCAGCAGCTTATCGGGACTAGCGAACCACGAGCAGTACTTC.

The V call is TRBV12-3 or TRBV12-4, the J call TRBJ1-2, with D uncertain. V was cut by 5 bases and J by 7 bases, with 14 bases left in between. The CDR3 length is 13 residues. CDR3 loop: CASSPLRTSGYTF. The CDR3, as DNA: TGTGCCAGCAGTCCTCTGAGGACGAGTGGCTACACCTTC.

This clonotype has more than one count but fewer than ten. V usage is TRBV7-9 and J usage is TRBJ2-1; TRBD1 or TRBD2 may be the D gene (6 bases each). V lost 8 bases, J lost 7 bases, and 15 bases lay in between. The CDR3 is 13 amino acids. Germline assignment: CDR1 SEHNR and CDR2 FQNEAQ (reference sequence). The CDR3 DNA follows: TGTGCCAGCGATTGGGGGGCGAGAAATGAGCAGTTCTTC. Its protein is CASDWGARNEQFF.

V and J are TRBV2 and TRBJ2-7; D perhaps matches TRBD1 (6 bases). CDR3 length: 11 amino acids. Germline V CDR1 and CDR2: SNHLY, FYNNEI. V gave up 7 bases and J gave up 4 bases, with 8 bases separating them. The CDR3 region is CASTRGYEQYF. DNA for the CDR3: TGTGCCAGCACCAGGGGATACGAGCAGTACTTC.

This chain links TRBV27 with TRBJ2-7; 13 bases match TRBD2. The V and J ends lost 5 bases and 5 bases, in that order; junction bases with no gene match: 6. Germline V gives CDR1 MNHEY, CDR2 SMNVEV (reference sequence). The CDR3 contains 15 residues. The chain's CDR3 is CASSPGTSGINEQYF. The CDR3, as DNA: TGTGCCAGCAGTCCCGGGACTAGCGGGATCAACGAGCAGTACTTC.

The rearrangement links TRBV6-5 to TRBJ1-4; D is ambiguous. Trimming took 3 bases from V and 3 from J, leaving 11 bases between them. Per the germline V gene, CDR1 is MNHEY and CDR2 is SVGAGI. This CDR3 has 15 amino acids. The CDR3 DNA reads as TGTGCCAGCAGTTATAGTTCCGGATCTAATGAAAAACTGTTTTTT. The encoded protein is CASSYSSGSNEKLFF.

Ten or more counts support this clonotype. The J gene is TRBJ2-7, the V gene TRBV20-1; D not resolved. The CDR3 runs to 13 residues. The germline V gene encodes CDR1 DFQATT and CDR2 SNEGSKA (reference sequence). V shed 2 bases and J shed 1 base, with 9 bases lying between them. CDR3 DNA sequence: TGCAGTGCTAGAAGTGGGGAATCCTACGAGCAGTACTTC. Its translation: CSARSGESYEQYF.

The chain couples TRBV2 to TRBJ1-1, with a weak D call TRBD1 (5 bases). The germline CDR1 and CDR2 sequences are SNHLY and FYNNEI. The V and J ends lost 2 bases and 6 bases respectively, with 16 bases between them. The CDR3 has 15 residues. CDR3 in amino acids: CASSESLAREAEAFF. The DNA of the CDR3 is TGTGCCAGCAGTGAATCCCTTGCCAGGGAGGCTGAAGCTTTCTTT.

This clonotype has only a few counts. The chain recombines TRBV20-1 with TRBJ1-2; 9 positions match TRBD1. CDR1 and CDR2 from the germline V gene are DFQATT and SNEGSKA (reference sequence). The CDR3 consists of 13 residues. With 5 bases clipped from V and 7 bases from J, the junction kept 8 bases outside the gene matches. The CDR3 reads CSAPPGTGFGYTF. CDR3 nucleotides: TGCAGTGCTCCCCCCGGGACAGGGTTTGGCTACACCTTC.

This clonotype showed up just a few times. The chain uses TRBV14 and TRBJ1-1; 7 bases align to TRBD1. The germline gives CDR1 SGHDN, CDR2 FVKESK. CDR3 length equals 16 residues. Trimming at V came to 1 base and at J to 1 base, leaving 6 bases not matched to a gene. The chain's CDR3 is CASSQVRGEKNTEAFF. CDR3 nucleotides: TGTGCCAGCAGCCAAGTCAGGGGGGAGAAGAACACTGAAGCTTTCTTT.

This clonotype has just a few counts. V usage is TRBV2 and J usage is TRBJ2-7; D is uncertain. The ends were cut back, 6 bases at V and 0 bases at J, with 9 bases in the middle. The CDR3 spans 13 residues. The germline CDR1 and CDR2 sequences are SNHLY and FYNNEI. The DNA of the CDR3 is TGTGCCAGCAGCGCAACGAGCTCCTACGAGCAGTACTTC. It encodes CASSATSSYEQYF.

This clonotype has a count of ten or more. The gene calls are TRBV4-3 and TRBJ1-1; D is perhaps TRBD1 (5 bases). Germline lookup yields CDR1 LGHNA and CDR2 YSLEER. The CDR3 extends over 15 amino acids. V dropped 0 bases and J dropped 6 bases, with 14 bases sitting between them. As DNA, the CDR3 is TGCGCCAGCAGCCAAGAGATTGGCAGGGCTGCTGAAGCTTTCTTT. It yields the protein CASSQEIGRAAEAFF.

This clonotype was seen ten or more times. The gene calls are TRBV7-2 and TRBJ2-1, with 11 bases matching TRBD2. The CDR3 runs 15 residues. Germline trimming cut 1 base from V and 9 bases from J; bases unmatched to any gene: 5. The germline V gene encodes CDR1 SGHTA and CDR2 FQGNSA. The CDR3 sequence is CASSLGLAGGLEQFF. As DNA, the CDR3 is TGTGCCAGCAGCTTAGGGCTAGCGGGAGGCCTTGAGCAGTTCTTC.

This chain connects TRBV19 to TRBJ2-7, with TRBD1 as a possible D gene (6 bases). The CDR3 spans 14 residues. Germline values: CDR1 LNHDA, CDR2 SQIVND (reference sequence). Trimming shortened V by 5 bases and J by 3 bases, and 14 bases separated the two germline ends. DNA for the CDR3: TGTGCCAGTAGTCCTTCGGACAGAGACTACGAGCAGTACTTC. Translated: CASSPSDRDYEQYF.

This clonotype was counted at least ten times. The chain joins TRBV7-8 to TRBJ2-3, with D unclear. The CDR3 sequence is 13 residues long. In germline, CDR1 is SGHVS, CDR2 FQNEAQ. Trimming shortened V by 5 bases and J by 1 base, and 7 bases separated the two germline ends. The CDR3 spells CASSLSGTDTQYF. In DNA form, the CDR3 reads TGTGCCAGCAGCCTCAGCGGCACAGATACGCAGTATTTT.

The chain is built from TRBV12-3 or TRBV12-4 and TRBJ1-1; D remains ambiguous. The V end was cut by 0 bases, the J end by 6 bases, with 8 bases between. This CDR3 has 13 residues. Here the CDR3 reads CASSLALGAEAFF. The CDR3 bases are TGTGCCAGCAGTTTAGCGCTGGGAGCTGAAGCTTTCTTT.

This clonotype was counted at least ten times. The rearrangement uses TRBV12-3 or TRBV12-4 and TRBJ1-1; D may be TRBD1 (6 bases). The V end was cut by 2 bases, the J end by 0 bases, with 10 bases between. The CDR3 totals 15 residues. DNA of the CDR3: TGTGCCAGCAGTTTACAGGGACATATGAACACTGAAGCTTTCTTT. Its protein product is CASSLQGHMNTEAFF.

There are a few counts of this clonotype. J is TRBJ2-5 and V is TRBV20-1; a possible D gene is TRBD2 (6 bases). The CDR3 loop spans 12 amino acids. Germline-derived CDR1 and CDR2 are DFQATT and SNEGSKA (reference sequence). Trimming took 5 bases from V and 5 from J, leaving 12 bases between them. The CDR3 nucleotides are TGCAGTGCTGTCCCTAGCGTGGAGACCCAGTACTTC. It codes for CSAVPSVETQYF.

The chain combines TRBV7-2 with TRBJ2-7; the match to TRBD2 covers 12 bases. With 2 bases clipped from V and 5 bases from J, the junction kept 4 bases outside the gene matches. The CDR3 sequence is 15 residues long. The germline CDR1 and CDR2 sequences are SGHTA and FQGNSA. The CDR3 DNA reads as TGTGCCAGCAGCTTATCAGGACTAGCGGGAAACGAGCAGTACTTC. The encoded protein is CASSLSGLAGNEQYF.